Listed here are 17 T cell receptor beta chains from one sample, sequenced in a study of T cell repertoires in cytomegalovirus infection. Via MiXCR, TCRdb re-called the reads, giving one row per CDR3 protein. The sample lists roughly 130,000 distinct CDR3 sequences; around 25% were seen once. No antigen is known for these receptors. The sample taken for sequencing was PBMCs, sequenced either directly or after in vitro stimulation (not recorded which). These TCRs come from a human donor in good health (CMV status not recorded). Some clones in this sample may be carry-over from other donors' samples.

At least ten counts were recorded for this clonotype. V gene TRBV7-2 combines with J gene TRBJ2-1; unclear D gene. Trimming cost V 1 base and J 8 bases, with 3 bases left between them. Germline CDR1 is SGHTA and CDR2 is FQGNSA. The length of the CDR3 is 11 residues. The CDR3 bases are TGTGCCAGCAGCTTAGTATATGAGCAGTTCTTC. Amino acid sequence: CASSLVYEQFF.

This CDR3 reads CATSRTLASYNEQFF. The DNA of the CDR3 is TGTGCCACCAGCAGAACACTAGCGTCTTACAATGAGCAGTTCTTC. The gene calls are TRBV15 and TRBJ2-1; TRBD2 matches 7 bases. This CDR3 comprises 15 residues. CDR1 LNHNV and CDR2 YYDKDF come from the germline V gene (reference sequence). With V trimmed by 2 bases and J by 4 bases, 5 bases remained unmatched.

The rearrangement links TRBV7-2 to TRBJ1-4; D gene unclear. The V end lost 5 bases, the J end lost 11 bases, and 15 bases lay between the germline ends. Germline V gene data show CDR1 as SGHTA and CDR2 as FQGNSA. CDR3 length: 13 residues. Here the CDR3 DNA reads TGTGCCAGCAGCCAAGAGCGTCCGGGGAAACTGTTTTTT. It encodes CASSQERPGKLFF.

This clonotype has at least ten counts. CDR3 sequence: CASSLEAAPTGTIYF. The DNA of the CDR3 is TGTGCCAGCAGCTTAGAGGCTGCTCCAACCGGCACCATATATTTT. The J gene is TRBJ1-3, the V gene TRBV7-2; D is unresolved. The CDR3 runs to 15 residues. Germline V gives CDR1 SGHTA, CDR2 FQGNSA. V lost 1 base and J 9 bases, leaving 16 bases between the germline ends.

This clonotype was observed a handful of times. The rearrangement links TRBV5-1 to TRBJ2-3, with 7 bases fitting TRBD2. Germline V gene sequence: CDR1 SGHRS, CDR2 YFSETQ. Trimming at V came to 6 bases and at J to 5 bases, leaving 12 bases not matched to a gene. This CDR3 comprises 15 residues. The CDR3 DNA follows: TGCGCCAGCACAACCGGGACTACTTTAGGAGATACGCAGTATTTT. Residues: CASTTGTTLGDTQYF.

This clonotype turned up a few times. The V call is TRBV19, the J call TRBJ2-7, with 15 bases identical to TRBD2. Germline V CDR1 and CDR2: LNHDA, SQIVND (reference sequence). CDR3 length: 20 amino acids. With 5 bases clipped from V and 0 bases from J, the junction kept 14 bases outside the gene matches. In DNA, the CDR3 is TGTGCCAGTAGTGCACACTTACCGGGACTAGCGGGGGGCCCCTCCTACGAGCAGTACTTC. It encodes CASSAHLPGLAGGPSYEQYF.

The V gene is TRBV27, the J gene TRBJ2-3; no clear D. Germline V gene sequence: CDR1 MNHEY, CDR2 SMNVEV (reference sequence). With 10 bases removed from V and 5 bases from J, the gap between germline ends came to 7 bases. The CDR3 has 10 residues. This CDR3 reads CATPGDTQYF. CDR3 nucleotides: TGTGCCACGCCGGGAGATACGCAGTATTTT.

This chain links TRBV10-2 with TRBJ1-6, with a tentative D call TRBD1 (5 bases). The CDR3 extends over 14 amino acids. Germline V CDR1 and CDR2: WSHSY, SAAADI. Trimming left V 6 bases short and J 13 bases short, with 19 bases between. CDR3 DNA: TGCGCCAGCAGGGAGGTCCCTGGGGGGACTCCCCTCCACTTT. Amino acid sequence: CASREVPGGTPLHF.

This rearrangement joins TRBV19 to TRBJ1-1; 11 bases are shared with TRBD1. V dropped 6 bases and J dropped 4; count of bases not matched to a gene: 4. Germline CDR1 LNHDA, CDR2 SQIVND (reference sequence). The CDR3 is made up of 14 amino acids. Here the CDR3 reads CASRWTGGTTEAFF. Here the CDR3 DNA reads TGTGCCAGTAGATGGACAGGGGGCACCACTGAAGCTTTCTTT.

The CDR3 nucleotides read TGCAGCGTTGAAAGGGGATGGGGTGAGCAGTTCTTC. Translating it yields CSVERGWGEQFF. J is TRBJ2-1 and V is TRBV29-1; TRBD1 is a possible D gene (5 bases). Germline V gene data show CDR1 as SQVTM and CDR2 as ANQGSEA. V was shortened by 2 bases and J by 9 bases, with 11 bases between the two germline ends. The CDR3 is 12 amino acids.

This clonotype was counted ten times or more. The rearrangement links TRBV7-2 to TRBJ1-2; tentative D call: TRBD1 (5 bases). Germline V gives CDR1 SGHTA, CDR2 FQGNSA. This CDR3 region has 14 residues. The germline V and J ends were trimmed by 5 bases and 3 bases, with 13 bases remaining between them. This CDR3 reads CASSPRDGYYGYTF. The CDR3 region has the DNA TGTGCCAGCAGCCCCCGGGACGGCTACTATGGCTACACCTTC.

The chain employs TRBV19 and TRBJ1-1; D call uncertain. CDR3 length equals 13 residues. Trimming pared 3 bases from V and 3 bases from J, leaving 8 bases between. Looked up from germline, CDR1 is LNHDA and CDR2 is SQIVND (reference sequence). The CDR3 region is CASSIGVDTEAFF. CDR3 nucleotide sequence: TGTGCCAGTAGTATTGGAGTCGACACTGAAGCTTTCTTT.

This clonotype occurred many times. The CDR3 coding sequence is TGTGCCAGCAGCACCGGGACTAGGACACTCGAGCAGTACTTC. Translation gives CASSTGTRTLEQYF. V is TRBV7-2 and J is TRBJ2-7; 8 bases map to TRBD2. This CDR3 comprises 14 residues. Germline V CDR1 and CDR2: SGHTA, FQGNSA. The J segment lost 6 bases and the V segment lost 5 bases, leaving 9 bases of the junction unmatched.

This clonotype was seen a few times. This chain connects TRBV5-6 to TRBJ2-4; 7 bases are shared with TRBD1. Trimming at V came to 5 bases and at J to 2 bases, leaving 10 bases not matched to a gene. Germline assignment: CDR1 SGHDT and CDR2 YYEEEE. The CDR3 spans 16 residues. The CDR3 protein is CASSSYRGETKNIQYF. DNA of the CDR3: TGTGCCAGCAGTTCTTACAGGGGAGAGACCAAAAACATTCAGTACTTC. The whole variable domain, filled in from reference TRBV5-6 and TRBJ2-4, reads DAGVTQSPTHLIKTRGQQVTLRCSPKSGHDTVSWYQQALGQGPQFIFQYYEEEERQRGNFPDRFSGHQFPNYSSELNVNALLLGDSALYLCASSSYRGETKNIQYFGAGTRLSVL.

This clonotype was seen a few times. CDR3 residues: CASSASGRRGSVTDTQYF. DNA for the CDR3: TGTGCCAGTAGTGCTAGCGGGAGACGGGGAAGTGTGACAGATACGCAGTATTTT. The chain is built from TRBV19 and TRBJ2-3, with 10 bases matching TRBD2. V was clipped by 5 bases and J by 3 bases; unmatched bases: 14. This CDR3 spans 18 amino acids. CDR1 is LNHDA and CDR2 is SQIVND in the germline V gene (reference sequence).

This chain connects TRBV4-3 to TRBJ2-1, with a weak D call TRBD2 (6 bases). Deletions cut 3 bases from V and 5 bases from J, with 17 bases between. CDR3 length equals 16 residues. CDR1 LGHNA and CDR2 YSLEER come from the germline V gene. The CDR3 is CASSHEHGTGDNEQFF. CDR3 nucleotides: TGCGCCAGCAGCCACGAACATGGAACGGGGGACAATGAGCAGTTCTTC.

This clonotype was detected only a few times. V gene TRBV5-4 combines with J gene TRBJ1-1; D is uncertain. V dropped 0 bases and J dropped 5 bases, with 11 bases sitting between them. This CDR3 comprises 14 residues. Per germline, CDR1 SGHNT and CDR2 YYREEE (reference sequence). The CDR3 loop reads CASSLGPRETEAFF. In DNA form, the CDR3 reads TGTGCCAGCAGCTTGGGACCGAGGGAGACTGAAGCTTTCTTT.